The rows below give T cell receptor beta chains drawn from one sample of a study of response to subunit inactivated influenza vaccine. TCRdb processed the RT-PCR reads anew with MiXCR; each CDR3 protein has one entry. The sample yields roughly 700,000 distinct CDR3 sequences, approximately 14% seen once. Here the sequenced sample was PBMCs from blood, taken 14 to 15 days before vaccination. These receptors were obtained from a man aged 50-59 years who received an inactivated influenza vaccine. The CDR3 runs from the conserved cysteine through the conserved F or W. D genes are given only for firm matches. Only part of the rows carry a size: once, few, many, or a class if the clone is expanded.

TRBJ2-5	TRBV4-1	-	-	CASSQVGNGQLQETQYF	TGCGCCAGCAGCCAAGTCGGAAACGGACAGCTCCAAGAGACCCAGTACTTC
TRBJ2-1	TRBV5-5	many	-	CASYSGQTYNEQFF	TGTGCCAGTTACTCGGGGCAGACCTACAATGAGCAGTTCTTC
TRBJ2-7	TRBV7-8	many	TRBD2	CASSFGTSGTIYEQYF	TGTGCCAGCAGCTTTGGGACTAGCGGAACGATCTACGAGCAGTACTTC
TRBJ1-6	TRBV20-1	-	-	CSALGGNSPLHF	TGCAGTGCTTTAGGGGGGAATTCACCCCTCCACTTT
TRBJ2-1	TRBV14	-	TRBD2	CASSQVGGASYNEQFF	TGTGCCAGCAGCCAAGTCGGGGGGGCTAGCTACAATGAGCAGTTCTTC
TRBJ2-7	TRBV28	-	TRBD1	CASSFGQGAPYEQYF	TGTGCCAGCAGTTTTGGACAGGGGGCTCCCTACGAGCAGTACTTC
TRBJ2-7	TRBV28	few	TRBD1	CASSPRDSLTYEQYF	TGTGCCAGCAGTCCTAGGGACAGCCTAACCTACGAGCAGTACTTC
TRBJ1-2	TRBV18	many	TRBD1	CASSLDRAQTTANYGYTF	TGTGCCAGCTCCCTGGACAGGGCACAAACCACAGCTAACTATGGCTACACCTTC
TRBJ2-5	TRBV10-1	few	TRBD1	CASSEDQHRGLQTQYF	TGCGCCAGCAGTGAAGATCAGCACAGGGGGCTGCAGACCCAGTACTTC
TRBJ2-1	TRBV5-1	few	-	CASSRAGIPAGEQFF	TGCGCCAGCAGCCGCGCAGGGATACCGGCAGGTGAGCAGTTCTTC
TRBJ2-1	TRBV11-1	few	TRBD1	CASTWTGGATNEQFF	TGTGCCTCCACATGGACAGGGGGCGCGACGAATGAGCAGTTCTTC
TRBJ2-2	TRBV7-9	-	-	CASSAPRVYTGELFF	TGTGCCAGCAGCGCCCCGAGGGTTTACACCGGGGAGCTGTTTTTT
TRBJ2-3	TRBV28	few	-	CASSSLLALKTDTQYF	TGTGCCAGCAGTTCACTCCTAGCGCTCAAGACAGATACGCAGTATTTT
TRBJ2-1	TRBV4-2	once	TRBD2	CASSQPGLAGVKRYNEQFF	TGTGCCAGCAGCCAACCGGGACTAGCGGGAGTAAAACGGTACAATGAGCAGTTCTTC
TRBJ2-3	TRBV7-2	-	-	CASSPEYGVADTQYF	TGTGCCAGCAGCCCTGAATATGGGGTGGCAGATACGCAGTATTTT
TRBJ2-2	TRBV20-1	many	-	CSARESLGPGELFF	TGCAGTGCTAGAGAATCCCTAGGACCCGGGGAGCTGTTTTTT
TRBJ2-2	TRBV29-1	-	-	CSVEGAGTGELFF	TGCAGCGTTGAAGGGGCCGGCACCGGGGAGCTGTTTTTT
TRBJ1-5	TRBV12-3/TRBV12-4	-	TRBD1	CASRSEGRGLSQPQHF	TGTGCCAGCCGATCAGAAGGAAGGGGGCTGTCTCAGCCCCAGCATTTT
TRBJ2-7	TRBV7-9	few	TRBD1	CASSLWGQGVWEQYF	TGTGCCAGCAGCTTATGGGGACAGGGGGTTTGGGAGCAGTACTTC
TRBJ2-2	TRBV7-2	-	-	CASSSAQGWDTGELFF	TGTGCCAGCAGCTCGGCCCAGGGATGGGACACCGGGGAGCTGTTTTTT
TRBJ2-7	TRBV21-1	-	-	CASNPGHKNRRPYEQYF	TGTGCCAGCAACCCGGGACACAAAAATCGCCGACCCTACGAGCAGTACTTC
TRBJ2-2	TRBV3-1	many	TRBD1	CASSQTTGANTGELFF	TGTGCCAGCAGCCAAACTACAGGGGCTAACACCGGGGAGCTGTTTTTT